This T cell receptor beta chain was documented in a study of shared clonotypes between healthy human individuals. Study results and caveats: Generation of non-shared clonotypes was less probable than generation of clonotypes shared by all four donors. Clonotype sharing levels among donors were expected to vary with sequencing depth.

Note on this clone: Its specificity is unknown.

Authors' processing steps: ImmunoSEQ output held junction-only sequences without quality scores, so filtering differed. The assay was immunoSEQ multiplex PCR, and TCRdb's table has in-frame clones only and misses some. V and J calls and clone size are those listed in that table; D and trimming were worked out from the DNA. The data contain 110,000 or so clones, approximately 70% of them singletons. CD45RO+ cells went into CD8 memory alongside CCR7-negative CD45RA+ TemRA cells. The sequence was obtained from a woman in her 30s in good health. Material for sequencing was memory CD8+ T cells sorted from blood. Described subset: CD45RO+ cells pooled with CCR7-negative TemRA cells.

The CDR3 coding sequence is TGCGCCAGCAGCTTGGTGGCCTTAAACTCCTACGAGCAGTACTTC. It codes for CASSLVALNSYEQYF. The rearrangement uses TRBV5-1 and TRBJ2-7; D is uncertain. CDR3 length equals 15 residues. The V gene's germline CDR1 is SGHRS and CDR2 YFSETQ. Trimming pared 0 bases from V and 0 bases from J, leaving 10 bases between.